This T cell receptor (beta chain) stems from a study of blood T cell repertoires in COVID-19. The data were produced by immunoSEQ multiplex PCR, yet TCRdb's version contains in-frame clones alone and is incomplete. The sample lists around 330,000 clones, more than 70% occurring once. The trim removed 5 bases at V and 3 bases at J, leaving 9 bases unmatched. There are 15 residues in the CDR3. In germline, CDR1 is SGHAT, CDR2 FQNNGV. The sequence came from a woman aged 25 to 39 with COVID-19, enrolled during active disease. Sequencing was done on a sample of peripheral blood. The chain employs TRBV11-2 and TRBJ2-5; 7 bases fit TRBD2. The CDR3: CASSRDGTTEETQYF. CDR3 bases: TGTGCCAGCAGCAGGGACGGGACTACAGAAGAGACCCAGTACTTC. Together with reference TRBV11-2 and TRBJ2-5, the CDR3 gives the full variable domain: EAGVAQSPRYKIIEKRQSVAFWCNPISGHATLYWYQQILGQGPKLLIQFQNNGVVDDSQLPKDRFSAERLKGVDSTLKIQPAKLEDSAVYLCASSRDGTTEETQYFGPGTRLLVL.